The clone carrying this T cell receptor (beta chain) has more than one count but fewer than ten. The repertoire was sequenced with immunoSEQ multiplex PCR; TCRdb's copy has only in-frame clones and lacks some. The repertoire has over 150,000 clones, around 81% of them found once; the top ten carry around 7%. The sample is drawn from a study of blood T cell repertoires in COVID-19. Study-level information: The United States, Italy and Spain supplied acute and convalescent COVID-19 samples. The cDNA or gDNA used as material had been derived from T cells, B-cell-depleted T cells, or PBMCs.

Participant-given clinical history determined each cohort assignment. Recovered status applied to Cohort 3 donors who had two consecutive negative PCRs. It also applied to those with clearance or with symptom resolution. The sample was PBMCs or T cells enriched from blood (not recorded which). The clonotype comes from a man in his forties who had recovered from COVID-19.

CDR3 DNA sequence: TGCAGCGTTAACATTGGAAACACCATATATTTT. This sequence encodes CSVNIGNTIYF. This chain uses TRBV29-1 with TRBJ1-3; D is ambiguous. Trimming pared 5 bases from V and 3 bases from J, leaving 5 bases between. CDR1 is SQVTM and CDR2 is ANQGSEA in the germline V gene. The CDR3 is 11 amino acids.